The 11 T cell receptor beta chains below come from one sample, sequenced in a study of blood T cell repertoires in COVID-19. Some clones are missing from TCRdb's copy, which holds only in-frame ones; the method was immunoSEQ multiplex PCR. Of roughly 160,000 clones listed, 70% to 90% were seen once; the top ten hold approximately 7%. The sample was peripheral blood. The receptors derive from a man in his forties or fifties with active or convalescent COVID-19.

This clone was detected only once. V usage is TRBV18 and J usage is TRBJ2-3, with 10 bases that match TRBD1. Germline CDR1 reads KGHSH; CDR2 reads LQKENI. The CDR3 consists of 15 residues. Germline trimming cut 4 bases from V and 2 bases from J; bases unmatched to any gene: 3. CDR3 nucleotides: TGTGCCAGCTCACAGGGACAGGGGCTCACAGATACGCAGTATTTT. This gives the protein CASSQGQGLTDTQYF.

This chain uses TRBV5-1 with TRBJ1-2; TRBD1 matches at 7 bases. The germline V gene has CDR1 SGHRS and CDR2 YFSETQ. This CDR3 comprises 14 residues. Trimming cost V 0 bases and J 8 bases; bases outside gene matches: 7. The CDR3: CASSLATGPDGYTF. CDR3 DNA: TGCGCCAGCAGCTTGGCGACAGGGCCTGACGGCTACACCTTC.

Only a few counts were recorded for this clone. The rearrangement joins TRBV5-1 to TRBJ2-3; D not resolved. Per germline, CDR1 SGHRS and CDR2 YFSETQ. With 4 bases removed from V and 5 bases from J, the gap between germline ends came to 14 bases. The CDR3 runs 14 residues. The CDR3 loop reads CASSRERNRDTQYF. CDR3 in DNA: TGCGCCAGCAGCCGTGAACGGAACAGAGATACGCAGTATTTT.

The chain is built from TRBV29-1 and TRBJ2-7, with D perhaps matching TRBD2 (6 bases). Germline-derived CDR1 and CDR2 are SQVTM and ANQGSEA. The CDR3 covers 13 residues. The V end lost 4 bases, the J end lost 0 bases, and 10 bases lay between the germline ends. Written as DNA, the CDR3 is TGCAGCGTTGGGCTAGCGTTCTCCTACGAGCAGTACTTC. Encoded protein: CSVGLAFSYEQYF.

The gene calls are TRBV18 and TRBJ1-1; no clear D. CDR1 KGHSH and CDR2 LQKENI come from the germline V gene. Trimming shortened V by 2 bases and J by 0 bases, and 4 bases separated the two germline ends. The CDR3 is 13 amino acids. The CDR3 here is CASSPAMNTEAFF. The CDR3 DNA reads as TGTGCCAGCTCACCAGCTATGAACACTGAAGCTTTCTTT.

This chain joins TRBV5-5 and TRBJ2-3; maybe TRBD2 (6 bases). V lost 3 bases, J lost 4 bases, and 12 bases lay in between. Germline V gene data show CDR1 as SGHKS and CDR2 as YYEKEE (reference sequence). The CDR3 totals 14 residues. The DNA for the CDR3 is TGTGCCAGCAGCTCCGGGACTTTCGCAGATACGCAGTATTTT. This gives the protein CASSSGTFADTQYF.

The chain links TRBV7-2 to TRBJ2-5, with a tentative D call TRBD2 (6 bases). The CDR3 has 16 amino acids. Trimming left V 5 bases short and J 5 bases short, with 21 bases between. Germline V CDR1 and CDR2: SGHTA, FQGNSA. CDR3 sequence: CASSPNSPLAGETQYF. CDR3 sequence (DNA): TGTGCCAGCAGCCCCAACTCCCCCCTGGCGGGGGAGACCCAGTACTTC.

In this sample, this clone turned up a few times. Other DNA sequences from this sample encode an identical CDR3 as well. The chain has TRBV5-1 and TRBJ1-2; D gene unclear. Germline CDR1 reads SGHRS; CDR2 reads YFSETQ. V was cut by 3 bases and J by 2 bases, with 8 bases left in between. The CDR3 totals 13 residues. CDR3 DNA sequence: TGCGCCAGCAGCTCGACGGAGAACTATGGCTACACCTTC. Protein sequence: CASSSTENYGYTF.

The chain uses TRBV19 and TRBJ2-1; a weak D match, TRBD1 (6 bases). Deletions cut 7 bases from V and 5 bases from J, with 24 bases between. CDR3 length equals 17 residues. CDR1 and CDR2 from the germline V gene are LNHDA and SQIVND (reference sequence). The CDR3 sequence is CASNSPNRAPADNEQFF. The CDR3 bases are TGTGCCAGTAATTCCCCCAACAGGGCTCCGGCAGACAATGAGCAGTTCTTC.

The chain links TRBV6-5 to TRBJ1-2, with 7 positions matching TRBD1. CDR3 size: 16 residues. Germline V gene sequence: CDR1 MNHEY, CDR2 SVGAGI. The ends lost 1 base at V and 3 bases at J; junction bases unmatched: 8. CDR3 loop: CASSYYLGQSHYGYTF. The CDR3 DNA sequence: TGTGCCAGCAGTTACTATCTGGGACAGTCCCACTATGGCTACACCTTC.

V gene TRBV2 combines with J gene TRBJ2-3; the D is unclear. Trimming removed 0 bases at V and 5 bases at J, with 6 bases between. Germline V lookup: CDR1 SNHLY, CDR2 FYNNEI. The CDR3 contains 13 residues. The CDR3 here is CASSEALGDTQYF. The DNA for the CDR3 is TGTGCCAGCAGTGAAGCGCTCGGAGATACGCAGTATTTT.